Listed below are T cell receptor beta chains from one sample, sequenced in a study of T cells in Graves' hyperthyroidism and ophthalmopathy. In TCRdb, the multiplex PCR reads were re-called with MiXCR into one record per CDR3 protein. The table has under 350,000 distinct CDR3 sequences, 21% seen once. The material sequenced was blood. These receptors all stem from a woman aged 50 to 60 with Graves' hyperthyroidism. The CDR3 runs from the conserved cysteine through the conserved F or W. D genes are given only for firm matches. Not every row has a clone size; where given, it reads once, few, many or a size class.

V	size	D	J	CDR3	DNA
TRBV2	few	-	TRBJ2-2	CASSYSWTAMITGELFF	TGTGCCAGCAGTTACTCGTGGACAGCGATGATCACCGGGGAGCTGTTTTTT
TRBV12-3/TRBV12-4	many	-	TRBJ2-2	CASSFAAPDTGELFF	TGTGCCAGCAGTTTTGCTGCGCCCGACACCGGGGAGCTGTTTTTT
TRBV12-5	-	-	TRBJ2-3	CASGPGGYGWDTQYF	TGTGCTAGTGGTCCCGGTGGATATGGGTGGGATACGCAGTATTTT
TRBV5-5	-	TRBD1	TRBJ1-2	CASSAGQAKNYGYTF	TGTGCCAGCAGCGCCGGACAGGCTAAGAACTATGGCTACACCTTC
TRBV10-1	few	-	TRBJ2-1	CASSDVRGVYNEQFF	TGCGCCAGCAGTGACGTGAGAGGGGTATACAATGAGCAGTTCTTC
TRBV2	once	-	TRBJ1-6	CASSQNYPGRDNSPLHF	TGTGCCAGCAGCCAGAATTACCCCGGACGGGATAATTCACCCCTCCACTTT
TRBV7-8	many	-	TRBJ2-5	CASRVGEYQETQYF	TGTGCCAGCAGGGTCGGGGAGTACCAAGAGACCCAGTACTTC
TRBV6-2/TRBV6-3	few	-	TRBJ2-5	CASSKLGHQETQYF	TGTGCCAGCAGTAAACTAGGGCACCAAGAGACCCAGTACTTC
TRBV20-1	many	TRBD2	TRBJ2-1	CSAAAGASYNEQFF	TGCAGTGCCGCAGCGGGGGCCTCCTACAATGAGCAGTTCTTC
TRBV28	many	-	TRBJ2-3	CASSETGWDTQYF	TGTGCCAGCAGTGAAACAGGGTGGGATACGCAGTATTTT
TRBV5-1	many	TRBD1	TRBJ2-3	CASSPQDRATDTQYF	TGCGCCAGCAGCCCACAGGACAGGGCCACAGATACGCAGTATTTT
TRBV7-9	many	TRBD2	TRBJ2-7	CASSPKGLAGAGEQYF	TGTGCCAGCAGCCCGAAGGGACTAGCGGGAGCGGGCGAGCAGTACTTC
TRBV7-9	-	TRBD1	TRBJ2-5	CASSTGQGTKYF	TGTGCCAGCAGCACCGGACAGGGGACGAAGTACTTC
TRBV28	many	TRBD2	TRBJ2-7	CASSQPGLATYEQYF	TGTGCCAGCAGCCAGCCGGGACTAGCGACTTACGAGCAGTACTTC
TRBV5-8	-	TRBD2	TRBJ2-7	CASSLRLAARGEQYF	TGTGCCAGCAGCTTGCGGCTAGCGGCCCGGGGCGAGCAGTACTTC
TRBV6-1	few	-	TRBJ1-1	CASGKNTEAFF	TGTGCCAGCGGTAAGAACACTGAAGCTTTCTTT
TRBV6-5	-	TRBD1	TRBJ1-2	CASSYSTGGGSDGYTF	TGTGCCAGCAGTTACAGTACAGGGGGAGGTTCGGATGGCTACACCTTC
TRBV10-3	many	-	TRBJ1-6	CAISEQGNSPLHF	TGTGCCATCAGCGAACAGGGTAATTCACCCCTCCACTTT
TRBV6-2/TRBV6-3	-	TRBD2	TRBJ2-5	CASRNPRGGGETQYF	TGTGCCAGCAGAAATCCCCGTGGCGGGGGGGAGACCCAGTACTTC
TRBV18	few	-	TRBJ2-6	CASSPTPKTGANVLTF	TGTGCCAGCTCACCTACACCGAAGACCGGGGCCAACGTCCTGACTTTC
TRBV12-3/TRBV12-4	many	-	TRBJ1-3	CASSYRDRRTGNTIYF	TGTGCCAGCAGCTACAGGGATAGAAGGACTGGAAACACCATATATTTT
TRBV2	-	-	TRBJ2-7	CASSFDSPGTYEQYF	TGTGCCAGCAGTTTTGACAGCCCAGGGACCTACGAGCAGTACTTC
TRBV7-8	many	-	TRBJ1-1	CASSLGIGNTEAFF	TGTGCCAGCAGCTTAGGTATAGGAAACACTGAAGCTTTCTTT
TRBV27	-	TRBD2	TRBJ2-1	CASSLTGGPGGEQFF	TGTGCCAGCAGTTTAACGGGGGGACCGGGGGGTGAGCAGTTCTTC
TRBV12-3/TRBV12-4	many	-	TRBJ1-1	CASSQLGFMNTEAFF	TGTGCCAGCAGCCAATTGGGTTTCATGAACACTGAAGCTTTCTTT
TRBV28	-	TRBD2	TRBJ2-3	CASSLLRGATDTQYF	TGTGCCAGCAGTTTATTGCGGGGGGCCACAGATACGCAGTATTTT
TRBV6-1	many	-	TRBJ1-2	CASSENGPYGYTF	TGTGCCAGCAGTGAAAACGGCCCCTATGGCTACACCTTC
TRBV9	-	TRBD2	TRBJ2-5	CASSDIAGGTQYF	TGTGCCAGCAGCGACATAGCGGGGGGGACCCAGTACTTC
TRBV5-1	many	-	TRBJ1-4	CASSSGGRRNEKLFF	TGCGCCAGCAGCTCGGGCGGCAGAAGGAATGAAAAACTGTTTTTT
TRBV9	-	TRBD1	TRBJ2-7	CASSVEGQGSREQYF	TGTGCCAGCAGCGTAGAGGGACAGGGTTCTCGTGAGCAGTACTTC
TRBV7-3	many	-	TRBJ2-3	CASSRGYPTDTQYF	TGTGCCAGCAGCCGCGGCTATCCCACAGATACGCAGTATTTT
TRBV18	many	TRBD2	TRBJ2-5	CASSPRQREGHETQYF	TGTGCCAGCTCACCACGCCAGCGGGAGGGCCACGAGACCCAGTACTTC
TRBV6-5	-	TRBD1	TRBJ1-1	CASSNPGTGLEAFF	TGTGCCAGCAGTAACCCCGGGACAGGGCTTGAAGCTTTCTTT
TRBV3-1	many	-	TRBJ1-5	CASSQGKGFSNQPQHF	TGTGCCAGCAGCCAAGGAAAGGGATTTAGCAATCAGCCCCAGCATTTT
TRBV18	-	TRBD2	TRBJ2-4	CASSPLASSGGNIQYF	TGTGCCAGCTCACCACTCGCGTCTAGCGGGGGAAACATTCAGTACTTC
TRBV4-1	-	TRBD2	TRBJ2-7	CASSPNPSGTYEQYF	TGCGCCAGCAGCCCTAACCCTAGCGGGACCTACGAGCAGTACTTC
TRBV4-2	-	TRBD2	TRBJ2-7	CASSQDTGLARVEQYF	TGTGCCAGCAGCCAAGATACGGGACTAGCACGGGTTGAGCAGTACTTC
TRBV20-1	-	TRBD1	TRBJ1-5	CSVTPGTGGNQPQHF	TGCAGTGTTACCCCCGGGACAGGGGGGAATCAGCCCCAGCATTTT
TRBV7-8	few	-	TRBJ2-1	CASSLGQLEQFF	TGTGCCAGCAGCTTAGGCCAACTTGAGCAGTTCTTC
TRBV27	-	-	TRBJ1-6	CASREFSSPLHF	TGTGCCAGCAGGGAGTTTAGCTCACCCCTCCACTTT
TRBV19	-	-	TRBJ2-5	CASSPTEHQDSTTAEYF	TGTGCCAGTAGTCCCACCGAACACCAGGACAGTACCACTGCGGAGTACTTC
TRBV6-1	-	-	TRBJ2-7	CASSGQEYYEQYF	TGTGCCAGCAGCGGTCAGGAGTACTACGAGCAGTACTTC
TRBV28	many	-	TRBJ2-7	CASSPPLGYEQYF	TGTGCCAGCAGCCCCCCCCTGGGTTACGAGCAGTACTTC
TRBV4-1	few	TRBD1	TRBJ1-5	CASSPGTGRWGQPQHF	TGCGCCAGCAGCCCGGGGACAGGGAGGTGGGGTCAGCCCCAGCATTTT
TRBV20-1	many	-	TRBJ1-2	CSAREISGGSNYGYTF	TGCAGTGCTAGGGAAATAAGCGGGGGCTCGAACTATGGCTACACCTTC
TRBV10-3	many	-	TRBJ1-1	CAISDTSTEAFF	TGTGCCATCAGTGACACAAGCACTGAAGCTTTCTTT
TRBV3-1	-	TRBD1	TRBJ2-1	CASSLGQVVVWNEQFF	TGTGCCAGCAGCCTAGGACAGGTTGTAGTTTGGAATGAGCAGTTCTTC
TRBV7-2	-	TRBD1	TRBJ1-5	CASSGTGYSNQPQHF	TGTGCCAGCAGCGGGACAGGGTATAGCAATCAGCCCCAGCATTTT
TRBV5-1	-	-	TRBJ1-4	CASSLAGEKLFF	TGCGCCAGCAGCTTGGCGGGTGAAAAACTGTTTTTT
TRBV20-1	many	-	TRBJ1-5	CSASPVTGNRPQHF	TGCAGTGCTAGTCCCGTAACTGGCAATCGGCCCCAGCATTTT
TRBV29-1	-	TRBD2	TRBJ2-1	CSALPLAGVNYNEQFF	TGCAGCGCACTCCCTCTAGCGGGAGTAAACTACAATGAGCAGTTCTTC
TRBV20-1	-	-	TRBJ1-4	CSVSGGGDEKLFF	TGCAGTGTATCGGGGGGAGGCGACGAAAAACTGTTTTTT
TRBV30	many	-	TRBJ1-1	CAWTPPPLNTEAFF	TGTGCCTGGACCCCCCCCCCGCTCAACACTGAAGCTTTCTTT
TRBV20-1	few	TRBD1	TRBJ1-3	CSARRSDRAAGNTIYF	TGCAGTGCTAGACGATCGGACAGGGCGGCCGGAAACACCATATATTTT
TRBV3-1	-	-	TRBJ2-5	CASSQEDRQETQYF	TGTGCCAGCAGCCAAGAGGACAGACAAGAGACCCAGTACTTC
TRBV7-6	many	TRBD1	TRBJ1-1	CASSLAGGGGTEAFF	TGTGCCAGCAGCTTAGCAGGGGGCGGGGGCACTGAAGCTTTCTTT
TRBV11-2	many	TRBD1	TRBJ2-6	CASSPWTGGAGANVLTF	TGTGCCAGCAGCCCTTGGACAGGGGGCGCTGGGGCCAACGTCCTGACTTTC
TRBV7-8	-	-	TRBJ2-7	CASSLARARGGPYEQYF	TGTGCCAGCAGCTTAGCGCGGGCCAGGGGGGGACCCTACGAGCAGTACTTC
TRBV6-1	-	-	TRBJ1-6	CASSRVTFPYSPLHF	TGTGCCAGCAGTAGAGTGACCTTCCCCTATTCACCCCTCCACTTT
TRBV7-8	-	-	TRBJ2-1	CASSSGLDPNEQFF	TGTGCCAGCAGCTCCGGACTGGATCCTAATGAGCAGTTCTTC